This TCR beta chain stems from a study of shared clonotypes between healthy human individuals. Study outcomes and limitations: As a rule, naive subsets had a larger estimated richness than memory subsets.

Recent acute infections and vaccinations were absent in the healthy HIV-negative adult donors. Subsets obtained from CD4+ cells comprised CD45RA+ naive and CD45RA-negative memory cells. Sequencing used immunoSEQ multiplex PCR; TCRdb keeps in-frame clones, though not all of them. The sample lists approximately 2,000,000 clones; less than 95% were seen once. Germline values: CDR1 MNHEY, CDR2 SVGAGI. The length of the CDR3 is 14 residues. The V end was cut by 6 bases, the J end by 0 bases, with 12 bases between. Notes on this clone: The antigen is not known.

This TCR was recovered from a man aged 18-30 years in good health. Some clones in this sample may be carry-over from other donors' samples. The chain is built from TRBV6-5 and TRBJ2-7; D uncertain. Input material: naive CD4+ T cells from PBMCs. Specified subset: CD45RA+ positively selected. The CDR3 nucleotides read TGTGCCAGCAGCGAATCCCCGGGCTCCTACGAGCAGTACTTC. Translating it yields CASSESPGSYEQYF.